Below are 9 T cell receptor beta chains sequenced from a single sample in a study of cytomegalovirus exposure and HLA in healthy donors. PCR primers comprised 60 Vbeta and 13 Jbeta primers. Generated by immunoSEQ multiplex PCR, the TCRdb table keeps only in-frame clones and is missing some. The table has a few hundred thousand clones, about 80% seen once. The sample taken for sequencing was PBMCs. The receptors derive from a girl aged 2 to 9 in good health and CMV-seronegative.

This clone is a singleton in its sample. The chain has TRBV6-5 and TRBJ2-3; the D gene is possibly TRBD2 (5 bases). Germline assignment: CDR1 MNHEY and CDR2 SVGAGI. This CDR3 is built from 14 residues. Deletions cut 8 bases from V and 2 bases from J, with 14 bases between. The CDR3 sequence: CASRIGEITDTQYF. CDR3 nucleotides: TGTGCCAGCCGCATCGGGGAAATCACAGATACGCAGTATTTT.

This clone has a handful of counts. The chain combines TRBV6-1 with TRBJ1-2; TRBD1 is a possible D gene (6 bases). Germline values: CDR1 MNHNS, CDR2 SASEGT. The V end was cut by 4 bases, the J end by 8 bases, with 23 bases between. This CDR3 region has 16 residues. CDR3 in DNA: TGTGCCAGCAGTGTCTATCAGGACAGCATGACTCGGGGCTACACCTTC. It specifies CASSVYQDSMTRGYTF.

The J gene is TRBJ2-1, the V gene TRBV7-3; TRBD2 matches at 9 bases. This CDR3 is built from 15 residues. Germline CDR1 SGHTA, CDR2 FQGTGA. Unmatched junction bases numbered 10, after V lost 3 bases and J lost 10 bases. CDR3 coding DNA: TGTGCCAGCAGCTTGGGCGGGGGGGCCTCAAGCGAGCAGTTCTTC. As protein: CASSLGGGASSEQFF.

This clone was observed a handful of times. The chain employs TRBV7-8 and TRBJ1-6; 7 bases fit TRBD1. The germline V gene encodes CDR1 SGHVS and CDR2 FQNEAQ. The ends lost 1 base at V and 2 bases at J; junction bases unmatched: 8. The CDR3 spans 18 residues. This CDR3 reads CASSLGRQGSAYNSPLHF. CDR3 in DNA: TGTGCCAGCAGCTTAGGGCGACAGGGATCGGCCTATAATTCACCCCTCCACTTT.

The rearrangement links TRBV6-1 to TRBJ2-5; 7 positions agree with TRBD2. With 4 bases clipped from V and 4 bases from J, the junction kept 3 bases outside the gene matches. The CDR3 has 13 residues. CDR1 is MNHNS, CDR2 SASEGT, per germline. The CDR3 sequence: CASSVTSLETQYF. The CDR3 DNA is TGTGCCAGCAGTGTGACTAGCCTAGAGACCCAGTACTTC.

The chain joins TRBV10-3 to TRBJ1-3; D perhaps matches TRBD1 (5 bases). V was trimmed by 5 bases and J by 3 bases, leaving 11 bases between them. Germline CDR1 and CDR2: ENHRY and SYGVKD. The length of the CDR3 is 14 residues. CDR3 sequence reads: CAISPGSGGNTIYF. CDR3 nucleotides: TGTGCCATCAGTCCAGGGTCCGGTGGAAACACCATATATTTT.

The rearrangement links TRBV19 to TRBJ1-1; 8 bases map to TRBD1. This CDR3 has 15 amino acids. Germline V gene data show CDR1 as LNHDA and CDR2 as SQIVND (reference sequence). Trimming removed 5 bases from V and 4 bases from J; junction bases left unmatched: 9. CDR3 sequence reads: CASSPDRVRGTEAFF. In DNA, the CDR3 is TGTGCCAGTAGTCCGGACAGGGTAAGAGGCACTGAAGCTTTCTTT.

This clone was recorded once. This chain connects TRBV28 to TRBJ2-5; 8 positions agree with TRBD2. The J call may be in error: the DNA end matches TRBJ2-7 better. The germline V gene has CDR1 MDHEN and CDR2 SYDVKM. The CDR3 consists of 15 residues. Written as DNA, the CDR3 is TGTGCCAGCAGTTTAGTATCGGGGGGGGGATACGAGCAGTACTTC. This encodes CASSLVSGGGYEQYF.

The CDR3 DNA sequence: TGTGCCAGCAGCCCAGGCCTGGACGGGGAGCTGTTTTTT. The encoded protein is CASSPGLDGELFF. The chain uses TRBV7-3 and TRBJ2-2; D is unclear. Trimming left V 5 bases short and J 7 bases short, with 11 bases between. This CDR3 has 13 amino acids. CDR1 and CDR2 (germline): SGHTA, FQGTGA.